These 18 T cell receptor beta chains originate from one sample sequenced in a study of control samples from healthy donors and cancer patients. The repertoire was sequenced with immunoSEQ multiplex PCR; TCRdb's copy has only in-frame clones and lacks some. The repertoire holds about 120,000 clones, approximately 91% seen once, with 7.8% in the top ten. Sequencing was performed on blood. All receptors come from a woman aged 18-35 years in good health.

V gene TRBV3-1 (or the pseudogene TRBV3-2) combines with J gene TRBJ2-2, with a tentative D call TRBD2 (6 bases). The CDR3 runs 14 residues. The V gene's germline CDR1 is LGHDT and CDR2 YNNKEL (reference sequence). V lost 3 bases, J lost 5 bases, and 10 bases lay in between. The CDR3 spells CASSHRGGTGELFF. For the CDR3, the DNA is TGTGCCAGCAGCCATAGAGGAGGGACCGGGGAGCTGTTTTTT.

This chain uses TRBV10-2 with TRBJ1-6; D perhaps matches TRBD1 (5 bases). CDR3 length equals 12 residues. The V end was cut by 4 bases, the J end by 13 bases, with 11 bases between. Germline CDR1 is WSHSY and CDR2 is SAAADI. The CDR3 loop is CASSVQGGPLHF. The CDR3 DNA reads as TGCGCCAGCAGTGTCCAGGGCGGCCCCCTCCACTTT.

The chain links TRBV4-2 to TRBJ2-3; 10 bases agree with TRBD2. The CDR3 contains 19 residues. Germline lookup yields CDR1 LGHNA and CDR2 YNFKEQ. With 1 base clipped from V and 2 bases from J, the junction kept 12 bases outside the gene matches. The CDR3 loop reads CASSQVPGLAGGDTDTQYF. DNA of the CDR3: TGTGCCAGCAGCCAAGTTCCGGGATTAGCGGGAGGAGACACAGATACGCAGTATTTT.

This clone was counted once. The genes are TRBV28 and TRBJ1-1; D is possibly TRBD1 (5 bases). The CDR3 covers 16 residues. Germline CDR1 and CDR2: MDHEN and SYDVKM. Trimming stripped 2 bases from V and 2 bases from J, with 15 bases between. CDR3 region: CASSLIVGGGNTEAFF. The CDR3 DNA sequence: TGTGCCAGCAGTTTAATTGTCGGGGGGGGTAACACTGAAGCTTTCTTT.

V is TRBV13 and J is TRBJ2-7; TRBD2 aligns across 10 bases. This CDR3 is built from 14 residues. Per germline, CDR1 PRHDT and CDR2 FYEKMQ (reference sequence). V gave up 6 bases and J gave up 3 bases; unmatched junction bases: 5. Here the CDR3 DNA reads TGTGCCAGCAGTTCCAGGACTAGCGGCTACGAGCAGTACTTC. The encoded protein is CASSSRTSGYEQYF.

At least ten counts were recorded for this clone. J is TRBJ1-6 and V is TRBV15; D ambiguous. The CDR3 loop spans 14 amino acids. Germline CDR1 reads LNHNV; CDR2 reads YYDKDF (reference sequence). Deletions cut 0 bases from V and 0 bases from J, with 0 bases between. The CDR3 nucleotides are TGTGCCACCAGCAGAGACTCCTATAATTCACCCCTCCACTTT. Amino acids: CATSRDSYNSPLHF.

The rearrangement links TRBV7-9 to TRBJ2-7, with TRBD1 as a possible D gene (5 bases). CDR1 and CDR2 (germline): SEHNR, FQNEAQ (reference sequence). The CDR3 covers 14 residues. Deletions cut 5 bases from V and 4 bases from J, with 15 bases between. CDR3 nucleotides: TGTGCCAGCAGCCCAGGGTTTCGTACGTACGAGCAGTACTTC. This sequence encodes CASSPGFRTYEQYF.

The CDR3 protein is CASSGFSLQGIDTQYF. The CDR3 DNA follows: TGTGCCAGCAGCGGCTTTTCGCTACAGGGGATAGATACGCAGTATTTT. This chain links TRBV2 with TRBJ2-3; 7 positions match TRBD1. Germline V gives CDR1 SNHLY, CDR2 FYNNEI. V was clipped by 6 bases and J by 5 bases; unmatched bases: 14. The CDR3 spans 16 residues.

This rearrangement joins TRBV5-5 to TRBJ2-1; weak D call: TRBD2 (6 bases). The V end lost 4 bases, the J end lost 0 bases, and 11 bases lay between the germline ends. The CDR3 runs to 15 residues. The germline CDR1 and CDR2 sequences are SGHKS and YYEKEE (reference sequence). The CDR3 DNA reads TGTGCCAGCAGCCCGGGGGAGAGCTCCTACAATGAGCAGTTCTTC. The encoded protein is CASSPGESSYNEQFF. Complete variable domain (other parts from reference TRBV5-5 and TRBJ2-1): DAGVTQSPTHLIKTRGQQVTLRCSPISGHKSVSWYQQVLGQGPQFIFQYYEKEERGRGNFPDRFSARQFPNYSSELNVNALLLGDSALYLCASSPGESSYNEQFFGPGTRLTVL.

This sequence joins TRBV27 and TRBJ2-2; 7 bases line up with TRBD2. CDR3 length: 13 amino acids. V lost 8 bases to trimming and J lost 6 bases; unmatched junction nucleotides: 6. Germline V gene sequence: CDR1 MNHEY, CDR2 SMNVEV (reference sequence). CDR3 in amino acids: CASLGTSAGELFF. CDR3 nucleotides: TGTGCCAGCCTGGGTACTAGCGCCGGGGAGCTGTTTTTT.

This clone has just one count. The J gene is TRBJ1-6, the V gene TRBV7-6; possibly TRBD1 for D (6 bases). Between the trimmed V and J ends, which lost 1 base and 7 bases, there was a span of 14 bases. The germline V gene encodes CDR1 SGHVS and CDR2 FNYEAQ. The CDR3 contains 16 residues. CDR3 protein: CASSLVGGQTNSPLHF. For the CDR3, the DNA is TGTGCCAGCAGCTTAGTGGGGGGGCAGACGAATTCACCCCTCCACTTT.

The CDR3, as DNA: TGTGCCAGCGGGGCGTCTGGGGCCAACGTCCTGACTTTC. It encodes CASGASGANVLTF. The chain has TRBV2 and TRBJ2-6; a weak D match, TRBD1 (5 bases). Per germline, CDR1 SNHLY and CDR2 FYNNEI. The CDR3 is 13 amino acids. Trimming took 8 bases from V and 1 from J, leaving 6 bases between them.

Written as DNA, the CDR3 is TGTGCCATCAGTTCACCGGGACAGCGCACAGATACGCAGTATTTT. Protein: CAISSPGQRTDTQYF. The rearrangement joins TRBV10-3 to TRBJ2-3, with 7 bases that match TRBD1. V lost 5 bases and J lost 1; bases outside the gene matches: 6. This CDR3 region has 15 residues. The germline V gene has CDR1 ENHRY and CDR2 SYGVKD.

CDR3 nucleotide sequence: TGTGCCAGCAGAGCCCGCCCGGGACAGGCCGTCTACACCTTC. Protein sequence: CASRARPGQAVYTF. The chain joins TRBV28 to TRBJ1-2; 8 nucleotides agree with TRBD1. The CDR3 sequence is 14 residues long. The junction had 13 bases not matched to a gene; V was cut back by 6 bases and J by 10 bases. Per germline, CDR1 MDHEN and CDR2 SYDVKM.

The chain has TRBV6-5 and TRBJ1-4; tentatively, D is TRBD1 (6 bases). Trimming took 2 bases from V and 13 from J, leaving 14 bases between them. The CDR3 covers 13 residues. Germline V gives CDR1 MNHEY, CDR2 SVGAGI. The CDR3 here is CASSYESGGALFF. In nucleotides, the CDR3 is TGTGCCAGCAGTTACGAGTCGGGGGGGGCACTGTTTTTT.

The gene calls are TRBV6-5 and TRBJ1-6; 7 bases map to TRBD1. J lost 7 bases, V lost 2 bases, and 8 bases had no gene match. Germline CDR1 is MNHEY and CDR2 is SVGAGI. The CDR3 has 16 amino acids. The CDR3, as DNA: TGTGCCAGCAGTTACGATAACAGGGGCCTCAATTCACCCCTCCACTTT. This gives the protein CASSYDNRGLNSPLHF.

The rearrangement links TRBV5-4 to TRBJ1-2; D remains unclear. CDR1 SGHNT and CDR2 YYREEE come from the germline V gene (reference sequence). The CDR3 contains 13 residues. The ends were cut back, 2 bases at V and 0 bases at J, with 5 bases in the middle. This CDR3 is CASSLPTNYGYTF. The CDR3 nucleotides are TGTGCCAGCAGCTTACCCACTAACTATGGCTACACCTTC.

The V and J genes are TRBV6-5 and TRBJ2-2; 13 positions agree with TRBD2. Trimming cost V 8 bases and J 7 bases; bases outside gene matches: 4. In germline, CDR1 is MNHEY, CDR2 SVGAGI. The CDR3 has 14 amino acids. The CDR3: CASYRLAGGGELFF. The CDR3 coding sequence is TGTGCCAGCTATCGACTAGCGGGAGGCGGGGAGCTGTTTTTT.